These 28 T cell receptor beta chains were sequenced from one sample in a study of CD8+CD57+ T cells in acquired aplastic anemia. The patients chosen for sequencing had shown expansion of CD8+CD57+ cells (detected by flow cytometry). It was genomic DNA that served as the template for profiling TCR beta VDJ and CDR3. TCRdb processed the reads anew with MiXCR; each CDR3 protein has one entry. This table holds roughly 290,000 distinct CDR3 sequences, roughly 61% found once. Material for sequencing was sorted CD4+, CD8+, or CD8+CD57+ T cells (not recorded which) from PBMCs. These receptors all stem from a human donor with aplastic anemia.

The DNA of the CDR3 is TGCGCCAGCAGCTTGGAGGCTAGTCGGGGAGCAGGTCCCTACGAGCAGTACTTC. Translated: CASSLEASRGAGPYEQYF. V gene TRBV5-1 combines with J gene TRBJ2-7; D is perhaps TRBD2 (5 bases). The V end lost 0 bases, the J end lost 2 bases, and 21 bases lay between the germline ends. The CDR3 is 18 amino acids. CDR1 SGHRS and CDR2 YFSETQ come from the germline V gene.

This clonotype was seen a few times. This chain links TRBV7-9 with TRBJ2-7; tentatively, D is TRBD2 (6 bases). The CDR3 is 14 amino acids. V lost 1 base, J lost 1 base, and 8 bases lay in between. Germline CDR1 is SEHNR and CDR2 is FQNEAQ (reference sequence). The CDR3 loop is CASSLDGGSYEQYF. As DNA, the CDR3 is TGTGCCAGCAGCTTAGACGGGGGTTCCTACGAGCAGTACTTC.

The J gene is TRBJ2-3, the V gene TRBV7-3, with 8 bases matching TRBD1. The CDR3 sequence is 13 residues long. Germline trimming cut 4 bases from V and 7 bases from J; bases unmatched to any gene: 4. In germline, CDR1 is SGHTA, CDR2 FQGTGA. The CDR3 DNA reads TGTGCCAGCAGCTCTACAGGGGGTAATACGCAGTATTTT. Its translation: CASSSTGGNTQYF.

The gene calls are TRBV6-4 and TRBJ2-3; D is unresolved. Trimming stripped 3 bases from V and 0 bases from J, with 10 bases between. Germline V CDR1 and CDR2: MRHNA, SNTAGT. There are 15 residues in the CDR3. The CDR3 here is CASSDTPDSTDTQYF. CDR3 coding DNA: TGTGCCAGCAGTGATACTCCGGACAGCACAGATACGCAGTATTTT.

At least ten counts were recorded for this clonotype. This CDR3 is CASSSLGGGNGNTIYF. In nucleotides, the CDR3 is TGTGCCAGCAGCTCCCTTGGGGGGGGGAATGGAAACACCATATATTTT. V and J are TRBV9 and TRBJ1-3; possible D gene TRBD1, 5 bases. Trimming cost V 4 bases and J 3 bases, with 17 bases left between them. The CDR3 is made up of 16 amino acids. CDR1 SGDLS and CDR2 YYNGEE come from the germline V gene.

In this sample, this clonotype turned up once. This rearrangement joins TRBV6-5 to TRBJ2-1; no reliable D call. The V and J ends lost 6 bases and 8 bases respectively, with 11 bases between them. This CDR3 has 12 residues. From germline, CDR1 is MNHEY and CDR2 SVGAGI. CDR3 coding DNA: TGTGCCAGCAGGGAGTCGGGCGATGAGCAGTTCTTC. Translated, it gives CASRESGDEQFF.

This clonotype showed up many times. This chain uses TRBV7-6 with TRBJ2-5; D is ambiguous. Germline V gene sequence: CDR1 SGHVS, CDR2 FNYEAQ. The ends were cut back, 2 bases at V and 0 bases at J, with 13 bases in the middle. The CDR3 consists of 16 residues. Here the CDR3 DNA reads TGTGCCAGCAGCTTAAGTTTCGGGCAGAACCAAGAGACCCAGTACTTC. Translation: CASSLSFGQNQETQYF.

This clonotype came up many times. V and J are TRBV7-9 and TRBJ1-6; 7 bases agree with TRBD1. The CDR3 is made up of 16 amino acids. Germline V gene data show CDR1 as SEHNR and CDR2 as FQNEAQ (reference sequence). V lost 2 bases to trimming and J lost 2 bases; unmatched junction nucleotides: 3. CDR3 DNA sequence: TGTGCCAGCAGCTTATGGACAGGAGCCTATAATTCACCCCTCCACTTT. Amino acid sequence: CASSLWTGAYNSPLHF. Based on the CDR3 plus reference TRBV7-9 and TRBJ1-6, the full variable domain is DTGVSQNPRHKITKRGQNVTFRCDPISEHNRLYWYRQTLGQGPEFLTYFQNEAQLEKSRLLSDRFSAERPKGSFSTLEIQRTEQGDSAMYLCASSLWTGAYNSPLHFGNGTRLTVT.

This clonotype was observed many times. This sequence joins TRBV3-1 and TRBJ1-1; 8 bases match TRBD1. This CDR3 region has 15 residues. The germline gives CDR1 LGHDT, CDR2 YNNKEL (reference sequence). V gave up 3 bases and J gave up 1 base; unmatched junction bases: 4. This chain's CDR3 is CASSHGTGENTEAFF. The DNA for the CDR3 is TGTGCCAGCAGCCACGGGACAGGTGAGAACACTGAAGCTTTCTTT. Based on the CDR3 plus reference TRBV3-1 and TRBJ1-1, the full variable domain is DTAVSQTPKYLVTQMGNDKSIKCEQNLGHDTMYWYKQDSKKFLKIMFSYNNKELIINETVPNRFSPKSPDKAHLNLHINSLELGDSAVYFCASSHGTGENTEAFFGQGTRLTVV.

The chain has TRBV25-1 and TRBJ1-6; possibly TRBD1 for D (6 bases). The V end lost 4 bases, the J end lost 15 bases, and 16 bases lay between the germline ends. The CDR3 is 13 residues long. Germline values: CDR1 MGHDK, CDR2 SYGVNS. The CDR3: CASSGTQGQVLHF. The CDR3 DNA is TGTGCCAGCAGTGGAACACAGGGACAAGTCCTCCACTTT.

The CDR3 is CATSRAGQAGNTIYF. As DNA, the CDR3 is TGTGCCACCAGCAGAGCGGGACAGGCAGGAAACACCATATATTTT. The genes are TRBV15 and TRBJ1-3, with 8 bases identical to TRBD1. V was clipped by 1 base and J by 4 bases; unmatched bases: 3. Germline lookup yields CDR1 LNHNV and CDR2 YYDKDF (reference sequence). CDR3 length: 15 amino acids.

This clonotype was seen at least ten times. This chain connects TRBV5-1 to TRBJ1-3; D may be TRBD1 (6 bases). Germline V gene lookup returns CDR1 SGHRS and CDR2 YFSETQ. This CDR3 has 15 residues. Trimming removed 2 bases from V and 3 bases from J, with 12 bases in between. CDR3: CASSFSGTLGNTIYF. CDR3 DNA: TGCGCCAGCAGCTTTTCCGGGACACTTGGAAACACCATATATTTT.

The chain uses TRBV2 and TRBJ1-1; D remains unclear. Germline values: CDR1 SNHLY, CDR2 FYNNEI. The CDR3 length is 11 residues. The V end was cut by 2 bases, the J end by 9 bases, with 7 bases between. CDR3 bases: TGTGCCAGCAGTGAACCCGGGCAAGCTTTCTTT. Residues: CASSEPGQAFF.

DNA of the CDR3: TGCAGCGTTGCTATAGCCGGCGGGACCCAGTACTTC. It specifies CSVAIAGGTQYF. The chain combines TRBV29-1 with TRBJ2-5; the D is unclear. V was clipped by 4 bases and J by 7 bases, with 13 bases between them. The CDR3 contains 12 residues. Germline CDR1 SQVTM, CDR2 ANQGSEA.

This clonotype was detected many times. The chain combines TRBV20-1 with TRBJ2-5, with D perhaps being TRBD1 or TRBD2 (5 bases each). Trimming left V 0 bases short and J 1 base short, with 12 bases between. This CDR3 contains 15 residues. From germline, CDR1 is DFQATT and CDR2 SNEGSKA (reference sequence). The CDR3 nucleotides read TGCAGTGCTAGAGATCTAAGGGACCCCCAAGAGACCCAGTACTTC. Amino acid sequence: CSARDLRDPQETQYF.

This clonotype was seen only once. The chain's CDR3 is CATSETSGGRDQYF. CDR3 nucleotides: TGTGCCACCTCGGAGACTAGCGGTGGTCGCGACCAGTACTTC. This chain links TRBV15 with TRBJ2-5, with TRBD2 matching 9 bases. The CDR3 runs 14 residues. With 8 bases clipped from V and 10 bases from J, the junction kept 14 bases outside the gene matches. Germline lookup yields CDR1 LNHNV and CDR2 YYDKDF (reference sequence).

This clonotype has at least ten counts. The chain employs TRBV5-1 and TRBJ1-1; D not resolved. CDR1 and CDR2 from the germline V gene are SGHRS and YFSETQ. Trimming left V 5 bases short and J 1 base short, with 9 bases between. This CDR3 has 13 amino acids. The CDR3 is CASSRQQNTEAFF. The DNA for the CDR3 is TGCGCCAGCAGTCGGCAACAGAACACTGAAGCTTTCTTT.

The gene calls are TRBV25-1 and TRBJ2-1; D gene unclear. The CDR3 covers 14 residues. The V end lost 0 bases, the J end lost 6 bases, and 9 bases lay between the germline ends. The germline V gene encodes CDR1 MGHDK and CDR2 SYGVNS. CDR3 DNA: TGTGCCAGCAGTGAATATAAGGGAAGCAATGAGCAGTTCTTC. Protein product: CASSEYKGSNEQFF.

The chain uses TRBV6-5 and TRBJ1-1; D is uncertain. This CDR3 contains 16 residues. V gave up 6 bases and J gave up 5 bases, with 22 bases separating them. From germline, CDR1 is MNHEY and CDR2 SVGAGI. For the CDR3, the DNA is TGTGCCAGCAGGGATTTCCGCCCGCGGCTCTCGACTGAAGCTTTCTTT. It encodes CASRDFRPRLSTEAFF.

DNA for the CDR3: TGTGCCAGCAGTCAACGGTCGCAGGGCTACACCTTC. Amino acids: CASSQRSQGYTF. The gene calls are TRBV6-5 and TRBJ1-2, with unresolved D. Germline CDR1 MNHEY, CDR2 SVGAGI. The CDR3 contains 12 residues. V lost 5 bases and J lost 8, with 12 bases in between.

The chain couples TRBV20-1 to TRBJ1-1, with D uncertain. Germline assignment: CDR1 DFQATT and CDR2 SNEGSKA (reference sequence). CDR3 length: 14 amino acids. V shed 2 bases and J shed 2 bases, with 12 bases lying between them. This CDR3 reads CSARPPDRNTEAFF. DNA for the CDR3: TGCAGTGCTAGACCCCCAGATCGAAACACTGAAGCTTTCTTT.

To note about this clonotype: A junction boundary mismatches the germline segment, possibly from a read error. The chain links TRBV7-6 to TRBJ2-5; maybe TRBD1 (6 bases). This CDR3 is 13 amino acids long. The germline CDR1 and CDR2 sequences are SGHVS and FNYEAQ. CDR3 amino acids: CASSTGPGETQYF. The CDR3 DNA sequence: TGTGCTAGCAGCACAGGGCCTGGAGAGACCCAGTACTTC.

With regard to this clonotype: The CDR3 does not end in the conserved phenylalanine or tryptophan, so this is likely a read error. The DNA is omitted, as the CDR3 cannot be located on it reliably, and the CDR3 follows TCRdb's listing. V is TRBV7-2 and J is TRBJ2-1. The CDR3 is 15 amino acids in total, end residues counted. Germline CDR1 and CDR2: SGHTA and FQGNSA. CDR3 region: CASNRVEGSYNEPLC.

This clonotype was picked up a small number of times. This sequence joins TRBV24-1 and TRBJ2-3, with TRBD2 matching 7 bases. Looked up from germline, CDR1 is KGHDR and CDR2 is SFDVKD. The CDR3 is made up of 15 amino acids. The trim removed 3 bases at V and 5 bases at J, leaving 7 bases unmatched. CDR3 in DNA: TGTGCCACCAGTGATGCCAGCGGGACGGAAGATACGCAGTATTTT. Residues: CATSDASGTEDTQYF.

The chain is built from TRBV7-9 and TRBJ2-1, with 9 bases fitting TRBD2. With 1 base clipped from V and 7 bases from J, the junction kept 8 bases outside the gene matches. Germline V gene lookup returns CDR1 SEHNR and CDR2 FQNEAQ (reference sequence). The CDR3 has 16 residues. Written as DNA, the CDR3 is TGTGCCAGCAGCTTAGGAGAGCGGGAGGTGAGGAATGAGCAGTTCTTC. Protein: CASSLGEREVRNEQFF.

The chain carries TRBV20-1 and TRBJ2-7; 9 bases agree with TRBD2. The trim removed 3 bases at V and 4 bases at J, leaving 16 bases unmatched. Germline V gene data show CDR1 as DFQATT and CDR2 as SNEGSKA (reference sequence). This CDR3 is 17 amino acids long. The CDR3: CSASRRGGAGLGYEQYF. The CDR3 nucleotides read TGCAGTGCTAGTAGGCGGGGGGGAGCAGGTTTGGGTTACGAGCAGTACTTC.

The V and J genes are TRBV7-3 and TRBJ2-1, with no clear D. The CDR3 extends over 11 amino acids. Trimming pared 2 bases from V and 9 bases from J, leaving 5 bases between. Germline V gene data show CDR1 as SGHTA and CDR2 as FQGTGA. For the CDR3, the DNA is TGTGCCAGCAGCTTATTTAGTGAGCAGTTCTTC. It encodes CASSLFSEQFF.

This clonotype was seen many times. The chain couples TRBV29-1 to TRBJ1-1; D gene ambiguous. V lost 4 bases and J 2 bases, leaving 2 bases between the germline ends. CDR1 is SQVTM and CDR2 is ANQGSEA in the germline V gene. This CDR3 is built from 10 residues. CDR3 residues: CSVGNTEAFF. The CDR3 coding sequence is TGCAGCGTTGGTAACACTGAAGCTTTCTTT.